This T cell receptor (beta chain) was captured in a study of T cells in Graves' hyperthyroidism and ophthalmopathy. Looking at the study overall: Peripheral blood was collected at initial diagnosis, before any treatment.

Researchers amplified the TCR beta CDR3 regions from RNA transcripts. Researchers ran a first-round RT-PCR on the TCR CDR3 using the HTBI primer set. Via MiXCR, TCRdb re-called the multiplex PCR reads, giving one row per CDR3 protein. This table holds about 640,000 distinct CDR3 sequences, roughly 20% found once. The V end was cut by 1 base, the J end by 3 bases, with 6 bases between. This CDR3 comprises 13 residues. Germline assignment: CDR1 KGHSH and CDR2 LQKENI. Exclusions: uncontrolled infection, other autoimmune disease, pregnancy, lactation. Each diagnosis drew on symptoms, thyroxine, TRAb, thyroid ultrasound and orbital computed tomography findings. This clonotype was detected many times.

Sequences were obtained from blood. This clonotype was obtained from a man aged 30-40 years with Graves' ophthalmopathy. The V gene is TRBV18, the J gene TRBJ2-5, with TRBD2 as a possible D gene (5 bases). The CDR3 spells CASSPQEEETQYF. CDR3 DNA: TGTGCCAGCTCACCACAGGAGGAAGAGACCCAGTACTTC.